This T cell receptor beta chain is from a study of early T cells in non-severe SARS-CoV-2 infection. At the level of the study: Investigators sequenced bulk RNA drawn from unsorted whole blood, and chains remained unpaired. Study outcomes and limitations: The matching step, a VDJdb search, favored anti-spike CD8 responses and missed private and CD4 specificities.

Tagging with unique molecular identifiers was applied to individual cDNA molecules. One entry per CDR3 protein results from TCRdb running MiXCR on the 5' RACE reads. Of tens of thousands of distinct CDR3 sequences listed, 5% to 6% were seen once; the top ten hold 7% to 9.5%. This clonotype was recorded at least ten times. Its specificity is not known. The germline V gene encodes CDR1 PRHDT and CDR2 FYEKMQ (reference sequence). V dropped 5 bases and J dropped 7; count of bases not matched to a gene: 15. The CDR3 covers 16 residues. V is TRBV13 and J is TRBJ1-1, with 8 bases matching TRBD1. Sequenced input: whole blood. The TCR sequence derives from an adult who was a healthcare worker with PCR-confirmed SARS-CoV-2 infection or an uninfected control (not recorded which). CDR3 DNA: TGTGCCAGCAGCCACTTGGTTACAGGGGGAAAAGGTGAAGCTTTCTTT. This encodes CASSHLVTGGKGEAFF.